A single sample is the source of the 23 T cell receptor beta chains below, sequenced in a study of cytomegalovirus exposure and HLA in healthy donors. TCRdb keeps only in-frame clones here, not all; method: immunoSEQ multiplex PCR. The table lists around 150,000 clones, just over 90% of them singletons. The sample consisted of PBMCs. Receptors were obtained from a man in his late teens or twenties in good health and CMV-seronegative.

The rearrangement links TRBV15 to TRBJ1-5; no reliable D call. The CDR3 runs 17 residues. CDR1 and CDR2 (germline): LNHNV, YYDKDF (reference sequence). Trimming removed 0 bases at V and 2 bases at J, with 14 bases between. The CDR3 region is CATSRDGRETGNQPQHF. The DNA of the CDR3 is TGTGCCACCAGCAGAGATGGCCGGGAGACGGGCAATCAGCCCCAGCATTTT.

CDR3 sequence reads: CASSQDLYNEQFF. CDR3 DNA sequence: TGTGCCAGCAGCCAAGATCTCTACAATGAGCAGTTCTTC. V gene TRBV4-2 combines with J gene TRBJ2-1; the D is unclear. The CDR3 is 13 amino acids. Germline CDR1 LGHNA, CDR2 YNFKEQ. Trimming took 0 bases from V and 3 from J, leaving 3 bases between them.

The chain recombines TRBV12-2 with TRBJ2-2; TRBD2, the D gene given by the table, was not confirmed from the DNA. TRBV12-2 is an annotated pseudogene. There are 16 residues in the CDR3. The CDR3 bases are TGTGCAAGTCGCTTAGCCAACCCTAGGCCCACCGGGGAGCTGTTTTTT. This encodes CASRLANPRPTGELFF.

This sequence joins TRBV14 and TRBJ2-5; 9 nucleotides agree with TRBD1. This CDR3 spans 15 amino acids. With V trimmed by 4 bases and J by 5 bases, 8 bases remained unmatched. CDR1 and CDR2 (germline): SGHDN, FVKESK. The CDR3 loop reads CASSPMTGGAETQYF. The CDR3 DNA is TGTGCCAGCAGCCCAATGACAGGGGGGGCGGAGACCCAGTACTTC.

V gene TRBV11-2 combines with J gene TRBJ1-6; D not certain. CDR1 and CDR2 (germline): SGHAT, FQNNGV. Trimming stripped 1 base from V and 10 bases from J, with 5 bases between. The CDR3 is made up of 12 amino acids. The CDR3 DNA reads TGTGCCAGCAGCTTAGCCGAGTCACCCCTCCACTTT. Protein product: CASSLAESPLHF.

The CDR3 sequence: CASSSPGVAADTQYF. As DNA, the CDR3 is TGTGCCAGCAGTTCCCCAGGGGTTGCGGCAGATACGCAGTATTTT. The genes are TRBV7-2 and TRBJ2-3, with a possible D match to TRBD1 (6 bases). The V gene lost 6 bases and the J gene lost 4 bases, with 17 bases spanning the gap. The CDR3 loop spans 15 amino acids. The germline V gene encodes CDR1 SGHTA and CDR2 FQGNSA.

The J gene is TRBJ2-6, the V gene TRBV5-4, with 8 bases fitting TRBD1. The CDR3 extends over 19 amino acids. J was trimmed by 1 base and V by 4 bases; bases with no gene match: 13. Per the germline V gene, CDR1 is SGHNT and CDR2 is YYREEE (reference sequence). CDR3 sequence reads: CASSRRPGQDGSGANVLTF. DNA for the CDR3: TGTGCCAGCAGCAGACGACCGGGACAGGATGGGTCTGGGGCCAACGTCCTGACTTTC.

The chain links TRBV4-3 to TRBJ2-1; 16 bases are shared with TRBD2. The CDR3 covers 17 residues. V was pared by 3 bases and J by 5 bases, with 4 bases of the junction left unmatched. CDR1 and CDR2 from the germline V gene are LGHNA and YSLEER. The CDR3 DNA reads as TGCGCCAGCAGCCAGGGGACTAGCGGGAGGGTCGACAATGAGCAGTTCTTC. Its protein product is CASSQGTSGRVDNEQFF.

V gene TRBV19 combines with J gene TRBJ1-1, with 9 bases lining up with TRBD1. V lost 5 bases and J lost 5; bases outside the gene matches: 6. This CDR3 comprises 14 residues. Germline V gene data show CDR1 as LNHDA and CDR2 as SQIVND (reference sequence). In nucleotides, the CDR3 is TGTGCCAGTAGTGCCGGACAGGGGAGAACTGAAGCTTTCTTT. Amino acids: CASSAGQGRTEAFF.

This sequence joins TRBV18 and TRBJ2-7; possibly TRBD2 for D (5 bases). This CDR3 has 11 residues. Trimming removed 8 bases at V and 7 bases at J, with 12 bases between. Looked up from germline, CDR1 is KGHSH and CDR2 is LQKENI. Here the CDR3 DNA reads TGTGCCAGCACCGAAACGGGGGAGCAGTACGTC. Protein sequence: CASTETGEQYV.

The V call is TRBV7-9, the J call TRBJ1-1, with D possibly being TRBD1 (6 bases). V was pared by 5 bases and J by 2 bases, with 21 bases between. This CDR3 spans 17 amino acids. The germline V gene has CDR1 SEHNR and CDR2 FQNEAQ (reference sequence). DNA for the CDR3: TGTGCCAGCAGCGCTAACGAGGGACAACGGATAAACACTGAAGCTTTCTTT. Translating gives CASSANEGQRINTEAFF.

The V gene is TRBV5-4, the J gene TRBJ1-2; the D gene is possibly TRBD1 (5 bases). V was clipped by 3 bases and J by 4 bases, with 10 bases between them. Germline-derived CDR1 and CDR2 are SGHNT and YYREEE (reference sequence). The length of the CDR3 is 13 residues. The CDR3 coding sequence is TGTGCCAGCAGCTGGCCCCAGGGCTATGGCTACACCTTC. Protein: CASSWPQGYGYTF. The full variable domain, rest sourced from reference TRBV5-4 and TRBJ1-2, is ETGVTQSPTHLIKTRGQQVTLRCSSQSGHNTVSWYQQALGQGPQFIFQYYREEENGRGNFPPRFSGLQFPNYSSELNVNALELDDSALYLCASSWPQGYGYTFGSGTRLTVV.

The chain combines TRBV10-2 with TRBJ1-1; 10 bases align to TRBD1. The germline V gene encodes CDR1 WSHSY and CDR2 SAAADI. There are 16 residues in the CDR3. Trimming took 4 bases from V and 1 from J; bases not matched to a gene: 6. The CDR3 spells CASSAWGQGTNTEAFF. The CDR3 DNA reads TGCGCCAGCAGTGCCTGGGGACAGGGGACGAACACTGAAGCTTTCTTT.

This clone was observed once. CDR3 DNA: TGTGCCAGCAGCAGAGACAGGGTTGCAGATACGCAGTATTTT. This gives the protein CASSRDRVADTQYF. V usage is TRBV7-2 and J usage is TRBJ2-3; 7 bases agree with TRBD1. CDR3 size: 14 residues. The trim removed 5 bases at V and 4 bases at J, leaving 6 bases unmatched. Germline CDR1 is SGHTA and CDR2 is FQGNSA.

The chain recombines TRBV7-2 with TRBJ2-2; 8 nucleotides agree with TRBD2. This CDR3 is built from 20 residues. The germline V gene encodes CDR1 SGHTA and CDR2 FQGNSA. The J segment lost 0 bases and the V segment lost 0 bases, leaving 12 bases of the junction unmatched. The CDR3 sequence: CASSLAPGRRGGTNTGELFF. The DNA of the CDR3 is TGTGCCAGCAGCTTAGCCCCAGGGCGTCGGGGGGGTACGAACACCGGGGAGCTGTTTTTT.

This rearrangement joins TRBV27 to TRBJ2-4; the match to TRBD2 covers 9 bases. This CDR3 spans 16 amino acids. Germline V gene lookup returns CDR1 MNHEY and CDR2 SMNVEV (reference sequence). J lost 2 bases, V lost 6 bases, and 8 bases had no gene match. CDR3 DNA sequence: TGTGCCAGCAGATCCGTAGCGGGAGTCCCCAAAAACATTCAGTACTTC. Amino acids: CASRSVAGVPKNIQYF.

V and J are TRBV5-6 and TRBJ2-1, with 8 bases fitting TRBD1. Germline lookup yields CDR1 SGHDT and CDR2 YYEEEE. The J segment lost 8 bases and the V segment lost 4 bases, leaving 5 bases of the junction unmatched. The CDR3 totals 13 residues. CDR3 DNA: TGTGCCAGCAGCCTTACACAGGGGGATGAGCAGTTCTTC. Its protein is CASSLTQGDEQFF. The whole variable domain, remainder taken from reference TRBV5-6 and TRBJ2-1, is DAGVTQSPTHLIKTRGQQVTLRCSPKSGHDTVSWYQQALGQGPQFIFQYYEEEERQRGNFPDRFSGHQFPNYSSELNVNALLLGDSALYLCASSLTQGDEQFFGPGTRLTVL.

The V call is TRBV9, the J call TRBJ2-7; D unclear. Germline values: CDR1 SGDLS, CDR2 YYNGEE. The CDR3 is 13 amino acids. V was clipped by 4 bases and J by 6 bases, with 14 bases between them. The CDR3 here is CASSPGGNSEQYV. For the CDR3, the DNA is TGTGCCAGCAGCCCTGGCGGCAACTCCGAGCAGTACGTC.

The V and J genes are TRBV29-1 and TRBJ1-1; perhaps TRBD1 as D (5 bases). The CDR3 is 13 amino acids. Per germline, CDR1 SQVTM and CDR2 ANQGSEA. V was shortened by 5 bases and J by 1 base, with 11 bases between the two germline ends. This chain's CDR3 is CSVQGAWNTEAFF. The CDR3 DNA sequence: TGCAGCGTTCAAGGGGCGTGGAACACTGAAGCTTTCTTT.

V usage is TRBV2 and J usage is TRBJ2-1; unclear D gene. Trimming removed 4 bases at V and 6 bases at J, with 7 bases between. Germline lookup yields CDR1 SNHLY and CDR2 FYNNEI. CDR3 length: 12 residues. CDR3 coding DNA: TGTGCCAGCAGTGTACTAATCAATGAGCAGTTCTTC. Protein sequence: CASSVLINEQFF.

The chain has TRBV6-1 and TRBJ2-5; TRBD1 matches at 7 bases. The CDR3 totals 13 residues. V was clipped by 7 bases and J by 2 bases; unmatched bases: 4. The germline gives CDR1 MNHNS, CDR2 SASEGT. The CDR3: CASTLGQQETQYF. CDR3 sequence (DNA): TGTGCCAGCACCCTGGGACAGCAAGAGACCCAGTACTTC.

The V and J genes are TRBV10-3 and TRBJ1-3; maybe TRBD1 (6 bases). Trimming took off 6 bases at V and 4 bases at J, with 13 bases between the two ends. The germline CDR1 and CDR2 sequences are ENHRY and SYGVKD. This CDR3 is built from 14 residues. The chain's CDR3 is CAIRGTGSGNTIYF. The CDR3 nucleotides read TGTGCCATCAGGGGAACAGGGTCAGGAAACACCATATATTTT.

The V gene is TRBV9, the J gene TRBJ1-2, with 8 bases identical to TRBD1. The V gene's germline CDR1 is SGDLS and CDR2 YYNGEE. The J segment lost 8 bases and the V segment lost 2 bases, leaving 8 bases of the junction unmatched. The CDR3 runs 14 residues. CDR3 in amino acids: CASSVAQGARGYTF. CDR3 sequence (DNA): TGTGCCAGCAGCGTCGCCCAGGGGGCAAGGGGCTACACCTTC.